Following are 32 T cell receptor beta chains from one sample sequenced in a study of T-cell reconstitution after alpha-beta-depleted transplantation in children. Molecular barcoding with unique molecular identifiers was used for the TCRbeta library. TCRdb reanalysed the PCR reads using MiXCR and keeps one entry per CDR3 protein. The sample has some 350,000 distinct CDR3 sequences, about a sixth seen once. The sequencing used PBMCs, mostly from graft donor cells, collected 360 days after TCRalphabeta/CD19-depleted stem cell transplant. All receptors derive from a male patient aged 2-15 years who had a stem cell transplant for acute lymphoblastic leukemia, so the T cells may come from the graft donor.

At least ten counts were recorded for this clonotype. This chain connects TRBV7-8 to TRBJ1-4; 8 nucleotides agree with TRBD1. The CDR3 consists of 16 residues. J gave up 4 bases and V 1 base, and 5 bases lay outside the gene matches. Germline V CDR1 and CDR2: SGHVS, FQNEAQ. The CDR3 DNA reads as TGTGCCAGCAGCTTAGGGGCAGGGGGCATTAATGAAAAACTGTTTTTT. Protein product: CASSLGAGGINEKLFF. Combining the CDR3 with reference TRBV7-8 and TRBJ1-4 gives the whole variable domain GAGVSQSPRYKVAKRGQDVALRCDPISGHVSLFWYQQALGQGPEFLTYFQNEAQLDKSGLPSDRFFAERPEGSVSTLKIQRTQQEDSAVYLCASSLGAGGINEKLFFGSGTQLSVL.

There are a few counts of this clonotype. This chain uses TRBV4-1 with TRBJ2-5; unclear D gene. Germline-derived CDR1 and CDR2 are MGHRA and YSYEKL. V gave up 4 bases and J gave up 2 bases, with 11 bases separating them. CDR3 length equals 14 residues. The DNA of the CDR3 is TGCGCCAGCAGCCCTACGTGGGATCAAGAGACCCAGTACTTC. It translates to CASSPTWDQETQYF.

This clonotype has a count of ten or more. The V call is TRBV4-2, the J call TRBJ2-7, with TRBD1 identical over 9 bases. CDR1 is LGHNA and CDR2 is YNFKEQ in the germline V gene. V gave up 4 bases and J gave up 0 bases; unmatched junction bases: 7. The CDR3 is 16 residues long. The chain's CDR3 is CASSLTGTGRSYEQYF. The DNA of the CDR3 is TGTGCCAGCAGCCTGACCGGGACAGGGCGCTCCTACGAGCAGTACTTC.

The chain recombines TRBV7-6 with TRBJ2-7; D might be TRBD1 (5 bases). CDR3 length: 14 amino acids. V was clipped by 2 bases and J by 5 bases, with 13 bases between them. Germline V gives CDR1 SGHVS, CDR2 FNYEAQ. The CDR3 sequence: CASSLKGLRDEQYF. The CDR3 region has the DNA TGTGCCAGCAGCTTAAAGGGGTTAAGAGACGAGCAGTACTTC. Filled out from reference TRBV7-6 and TRBJ2-7, the complete variable domain reads GAGVSQSPRYKVTKRGQDVALRCDPISGHVSLYWYRQALGQGPEFLTYFNYEAQQDKSGLPNDRFSAERPEGSISTLTIQRTEQRDSAMYRCASSLKGLRDEQYFGPGTRLTVT.

CDR3 residues: CASSQDSPFTGTSGRGTDTQYF. Written as DNA, the CDR3 is TGCGCCAGCAGCCAAGATTCTCCGTTTACCGGGACTAGCGGGAGGGGGACAGATACGCAGTATTTT. The V gene is TRBV4-1, the J gene TRBJ2-3; 16 bases are a match to TRBD2. The V gene's germline CDR1 is MGHRA and CDR2 YSYEKL. The CDR3 consists of 22 residues. The V and J ends lost 0 bases and 3 bases, in that order; junction bases with no gene match: 15.

The J gene is TRBJ2-7, the V gene TRBV20-1, with 11 bases that match TRBD2. Germline values: CDR1 DFQATT, CDR2 SNEGSKA (reference sequence). V dropped 6 bases and J dropped 0; count of bases not matched to a gene: 7. This CDR3 comprises 15 residues. CDR3 region: CSAPRLAGYSYEQYF. CDR3 sequence (DNA): TGCAGTGCCCCAAGACTAGCGGGGTACTCCTACGAGCAGTACTTC.

This clonotype was detected ten times or more. The chain recombines TRBV7-9 with TRBJ1-4, with D unclear. Per germline, CDR1 SEHNR and CDR2 FQNEAQ (reference sequence). The CDR3 spans 12 residues. Trimming removed 1 base at V and 10 bases at J, with 7 bases between. DNA of the CDR3: TGTGCCAGCAGCTTAGACTCAGGAAAACTGTTTTTT. As protein: CASSLDSGKLFF.

This clonotype has at least ten counts. The CDR3 here is CASSLFSGDSYEQYF. DNA for the CDR3: TGTGCCAGCAGCTTGTTTAGCGGGGATTCCTACGAGCAGTACTTC. This rearrangement joins TRBV7-2 to TRBJ2-7; 8 nucleotides agree with TRBD2. Germline lookup yields CDR1 SGHTA and CDR2 FQGNSA. The CDR3 has 15 residues. Unmatched junction bases numbered 5, after V lost 3 bases and J lost 1 base.

The chain employs TRBV7-2 and TRBJ1-3; possibly TRBD1 for D (6 bases). V shed 5 bases and J shed 4 bases, with 15 bases lying between them. From germline, CDR1 is SGHTA and CDR2 FQGNSA. The CDR3 loop spans 15 amino acids. Here the CDR3 DNA reads TGTGCCAGCAGCCCCATTGGGGGGGCGGGAAACACCATATATTTT. It is translated as CASSPIGGAGNTIYF. Full variable domain (remainder filled in from reference TRBV7-2 and TRBJ1-3): GAGVSQSPSNKVTEKGKDVELRCDPISGHTALYWYRQSLGQGLEFLIYFQGNSAPDKSGLPSDRFSAERTGGSVSTLTIQRTQQEDSAVYLCASSPIGGAGNTIYFGEGSWLTVV.

Here the CDR3 reads CASSQSEGFYGYTF. In DNA form, the CDR3 reads TGCGCCAGCAGCCAATCGGAGGGGTTCTATGGCTACACCTTC. The chain has TRBV4-1 and TRBJ1-2; perhaps TRBD1 as D (5 bases). This CDR3 comprises 14 residues. Trimming took 2 bases from V and 4 from J, leaving 11 bases between them. CDR1 and CDR2 from the germline V gene are MGHRA and YSYEKL.

This clonotype was counted a few times. The V and J genes are TRBV12-3 or TRBV12-4 and TRBJ2-1, with 8 positions matching TRBD2. The V gene end was trimmed by 6 bases and the J gene end by 2 bases; junction bases not matched to a gene: 3. This CDR3 contains 14 residues. The CDR3 nucleotides read TGTGCCAGCAGAAGAGCGGGGGCCTACAATGAGCAGTTCTTC. This gives the protein CASRRAGAYNEQFF.

This clonotype showed up many times. The chain uses TRBV12-3 or TRBV12-4 and TRBJ2-4, with TRBD1 matching over 8 bases. The length of the CDR3 is 17 residues. J lost 8 bases, V lost 6 bases, and 18 bases had no gene match. The CDR3 DNA is TGTGCCAGCAGCCCAAATTACCTACGGACAGGGCGGGACATTCAGTACTTC. Its translation: CASSPNYLRTGRDIQYF.

The rearrangement links TRBV4-1 to TRBJ2-7, with unresolved D. CDR3 length: 14 residues. Per the germline V gene, CDR1 is MGHRA and CDR2 is YSYEKL. Trimming cost V 0 bases and J 5 bases, with 11 bases left between them. The CDR3, as DNA: TGCGCCAGCAGCCAAGATCTGGGTCTTCACGAGCAGTACTTC. Protein: CASSQDLGLHEQYF.

The CDR3 sequence: CSARDSNQPQHF. The CDR3 nucleotides are TGCAGTGCTAGGGATAGCAATCAGCCCCAGCATTTT. The chain links TRBV20-1 to TRBJ1-5; D uncertain. The germline CDR1 and CDR2 sequences are DFQATT and SNEGSKA (reference sequence). The CDR3 is made up of 12 amino acids. V gave up 3 bases and J gave up 0 bases, with 3 bases separating them.

This clonotype was counted ten times or more. The rearrangement links TRBV5-1 to TRBJ2-1; TRBD2 is a possible D gene (6 bases). The CDR3 sequence is 13 residues long. V was clipped by 4 bases and J by 9 bases, with 14 bases between them. CDR1 is SGHRS and CDR2 is YFSETQ in the germline V gene. CDR3 DNA sequence: TGCGCCAGCAGCGTAACGGGGGTCGCTGAGCAGTTCTTC. Translated: CASSVTGVAEQFF. The full variable domain, in which reference TRBV5-1 and TRBJ2-1 provide the parts outside the CDR3, is KAGVTQTPRYLIKTRGQQVTLSCSPISGHRSVSWYQQTPGQGLQFLFEYFSETQRNKGNFPGRFSGRQFSNSRSEMNVSTLELGDSALYLCASSVTGVAEQFFGPGTRLTVL.

A few counts support this clonotype. This chain connects TRBV5-4 to TRBJ1-1, with D unresolved. The germline V gene has CDR1 SGHNT and CDR2 YYREEE (reference sequence). This CDR3 region has 14 residues. The V and J ends lost 0 bases and 2 bases respectively, with 8 bases between them. CDR3 DNA sequence: TGTGCCAGCAGCTTGGGACAAAGAAACACTGAAGCTTTCTTT. Residues: CASSLGQRNTEAFF.

The V and J genes are TRBV30 and TRBJ2-1, with 9 bases fitting TRBD2. This CDR3 comprises 13 residues. Unmatched junction bases numbered 5, after V lost 3 bases and J lost 8 bases. Per germline, CDR1 GTSNPN and CDR2 SVGIG (reference sequence). CDR3 sequence: CAWRVAGAHEQFF. In DNA, the CDR3 is TGTGCCTGGAGGGTAGCGGGAGCCCATGAGCAGTTCTTC.

Only a few counts were recorded for this clonotype. The V and J genes are TRBV4-1 and TRBJ2-6; 8 bases are shared with TRBD2. The V gene's germline CDR1 is MGHRA and CDR2 YSYEKL. The CDR3 runs to 19 residues. J was trimmed by 1 base and V by 0 bases; bases with no gene match: 8. This CDR3 is CASSQDRRTSRSGANVLTF. DNA for the CDR3: TGCGCCAGCAGCCAAGATCGCAGGACTAGCCGTTCTGGGGCCAACGTCCTGACTTTC.

The chain has TRBV5-1 and TRBJ1-1; D gene uncertain. This CDR3 is 14 amino acids long. Germline-derived CDR1 and CDR2 are SGHRS and YFSETQ. Trimming shortened V by 5 bases and J by 3 bases, and 14 bases separated the two germline ends. In DNA form, the CDR3 reads TGCGCCAGCAGGGAAGGACGGATCGACACTGAAGCTTTCTTT. Translated: CASREGRIDTEAFF.

The table lists this clonotype with many counts. The chain carries TRBV7-2 and TRBJ2-7, with TRBD1 matching over 7 bases. The CDR3 is made up of 14 amino acids. Germline values: CDR1 SGHTA, CDR2 FQGNSA. V dropped 3 bases and J dropped 3; count of bases not matched to a gene: 5. The CDR3 nucleotides read TGTGCCAGCAGCTTTAGACAGGGAGTCTACGAGCAGTACTTC. This translates into CASSFRQGVYEQYF.

In DNA, the CDR3 is TGTGCCAGCAGCCAAGAAGGGGGTAATGAGCAGTACTTC. The encoded protein is CASSQEGGNEQYF. The chain has TRBV4-2 and TRBJ2-7, with D possibly being TRBD1 (6 bases). CDR3 length: 13 residues. Trimming removed 0 bases at V and 7 bases at J, with 10 bases between. The germline gives CDR1 LGHNA, CDR2 YNFKEQ.

The rearrangement joins TRBV29-1 to TRBJ2-7, with 10 bases fitting TRBD1. This CDR3 is built from 13 residues. Germline lookup yields CDR1 SQVTM and CDR2 ANQGSEA. Losses at the gene ends were 6 bases for V and 4 bases for J; bases not matched to a gene: 6. CDR3 loop: CSVRQGAQYEQYF. The CDR3 DNA is TGCAGCGTAAGACAGGGGGCGCAATACGAGCAGTACTTC.

In nucleotides, the CDR3 is TGTGCCAGCAATAGGGACAGCTGGCGGAACACTGAAGCTTTCTTT. Residues: CASNRDSWRNTEAFF. The J gene is TRBJ1-1, the V gene TRBV2; 7 bases map to TRBD1. The germline V gene encodes CDR1 SNHLY and CDR2 FYNNEI. V gave up 7 bases and J gave up 1 base; unmatched junction bases: 9. The CDR3 totals 15 residues.

In this sample, this clonotype turned up many times. V and J are TRBV28 and TRBJ2-7; D is unresolved. V lost 6 bases and J 3 bases, leaving 9 bases between the germline ends. This CDR3 has 12 residues. The germline V gene has CDR1 MDHEN and CDR2 SYDVKM. In DNA form, the CDR3 reads TGTGCCAGCAGGTCCGAATACTACGAGCAGTACTTC. Its translation is CASRSEYYEQYF.

The chain couples TRBV4-3 to TRBJ2-3, with 8 nucleotides matching TRBD2. This CDR3 is 16 amino acids long. Per the germline V gene, CDR1 is LGHNA and CDR2 is YSLEER. J lost 7 bases, V lost 1 base, and 10 bases had no gene match. The CDR3 DNA reads TGCGCCAGCAGCCAAGTGAGCGGGACTAGGGAGTATACGCAGTATTTT. It translates to CASSQVSGTREYTQYF.

The V and J genes are TRBV6-5 and TRBJ2-3; D unresolved. V was trimmed by 5 bases and J by 6 bases, leaving 12 bases between them. Germline V gives CDR1 MNHEY, CDR2 SVGAGI. The CDR3 runs to 13 residues. CDR3 sequence (DNA): TGTGCCAGCAGTCCCATGGGATTGGATACGCAGTATTTT. This sequence encodes CASSPMGLDTQYF.

V is TRBV4-1 and J is TRBJ2-3; D ambiguous. Germline values: CDR1 MGHRA, CDR2 YSYEKL. V lost 1 base, J lost 0 bases, and 20 bases lay in between. This CDR3 has 19 residues. The CDR3 here is CASSQVLVFADLSTDTQYF. The CDR3 DNA is TGCGCCAGCAGCCAAGTTCTCGTCTTCGCGGACCTTAGCACAGATACGCAGTATTTT.

This clonotype was observed a few times. CDR3 in amino acids: CASSSSRQGTGELFF. The CDR3 region has the DNA TGTGCCAGCAGCTCTTCTAGACAGGGGACCGGGGAGCTGTTTTTT. V and J are TRBV12-3 or TRBV12-4 and TRBJ2-2, with TRBD1 matching over 8 bases. The CDR3 is 15 residues long. V lost 6 bases to trimming and J lost 5 bases; unmatched junction nucleotides: 8.

The table lists this clonotype with many counts. The chain carries TRBV6-5 and TRBJ2-7, with 7 bases aligning to TRBD1. Germline V gene lookup returns CDR1 MNHEY and CDR2 SVGAGI. With V trimmed by 7 bases and J by 6 bases, 9 bases remained unmatched. The CDR3 is 13 amino acids. In nucleotides, the CDR3 is TGTGCCAGCAACGACAGGGTGGTGGTCGAGCAGTACTTC. It yields the protein CASNDRVVVEQYF.

This clonotype occurred many times. The J gene is TRBJ2-7, the V gene TRBV4-2, with 7 bases that match TRBD2. Losses at the gene ends were 0 bases for V and 3 bases for J; bases not matched to a gene: 14. The CDR3 is made up of 18 amino acids. CDR1 is LGHNA and CDR2 is YNFKEQ in the germline V gene. The CDR3 region has the DNA TGTGCCAGCAGCCAAGATAGAACTAAGCGGGATATGGTCTACGAGCAGTACTTC. This translates into CASSQDRTKRDMVYEQYF.

The V call is TRBV5-6, the J call TRBJ1-2; perhaps TRBD1 as D (6 bases). V lost 0 bases and J 0 bases, leaving 12 bases between the germline ends. The CDR3 has 16 amino acids. Germline values: CDR1 SGHDT, CDR2 YYEEEE. The CDR3 loop is CASSLAPGQPNYGYTF. In DNA, the CDR3 is TGTGCCAGCAGCTTGGCCCCTGGACAGCCTAACTATGGCTACACCTTC.

The chain carries TRBV20-1 and TRBJ1-5; D not resolved. The CDR3 extends over 14 amino acids. The V end was cut by 3 bases, the J end by 0 bases, with 9 bases between. Germline V CDR1 and CDR2: DFQATT, SNEGSKA (reference sequence). This CDR3 reads CSARSGNSNQPQHF. For the CDR3, the DNA is TGCAGTGCTAGGTCGGGGAATAGCAATCAGCCCCAGCATTTT.